Shown below are 19 T cell receptor beta chains from a single sample sequenced in a study of control samples from healthy donors and cancer patients. Some clones are missing from TCRdb's copy, which holds only in-frame ones; the method was immunoSEQ multiplex PCR. Here the sample spans 70,000 to 80,000 clones, more than 75% being singletons. The sequenced material came from blood. Receptor source: a woman between 45 and 65 years old in good health.

The chain recombines TRBV12-3 or TRBV12-4 with TRBJ1-5; D is undetermined. This CDR3 is built from 13 residues. Trimming shortened V by 3 bases and J by 5 bases, and 8 bases separated the two germline ends. CDR3 DNA sequence: TGTGCCAGCAGTTTCGGGCCGGATCAGCCCCAGCATTTT. Protein product: CASSFGPDQPQHF.

The rearrangement uses TRBV2 and TRBJ1-2; D ambiguous. CDR3 length: 11 residues. Germline assignment: CDR1 SNHLY and CDR2 FYNNEI. V dropped 7 bases and J dropped 4 bases, with 7 bases sitting between them. CDR3 DNA sequence: TGTGCCAGCATGGCCGGCTATGGCTACACCTTC. Translated, it gives CASMAGYGYTF.

The V and J genes are TRBV11-3 and TRBJ2-7; D might be TRBD1 (6 bases). V lost 4 bases to trimming and J lost 5 bases, with 12 bases between them. Per germline, CDR1 SGHNT and CDR2 YENEEA. This CDR3 spans 13 amino acids. The CDR3 bases are TGTGCCAGCAGCTCGAACTCAGGGGACGAGCAGTACTTC. Its protein is CASSSNSGDEQYF. Complete variable domain (other parts from reference TRBV11-3 and TRBJ2-7): EAGVVQSPRYKIIEKKQPVAFWCNPISGHNTLYWYLQNLGQGPELLIRYENEEAVDDSQLPKDRFSAERLKGVDSTLKIQPAELGDSAVYLCASSSNSGDEQYFGPGTRLTVT.

The V gene is TRBV28, the J gene TRBJ2-1, with D unclear. Trimming shortened V by 5 bases and J by 7 bases, and 18 bases separated the two germline ends. This CDR3 region has 15 residues. CDR1 and CDR2 from the germline V gene are MDHEN and SYDVKM. For the CDR3, the DNA is TGTGCCAGCAGTCCACCCGGGCCAAAAACGAATGAGCAGTTCTTC. This sequence encodes CASSPPGPKTNEQFF.

The CDR3 DNA reads TGTGCCAGCAGTTTATTTCGGATCTACGTCCACGAGCAGTACTTC. The encoded protein is CASSLFRIYVHEQYF. The chain uses TRBV28 and TRBJ2-7, with no clear D. V was trimmed by 1 base and J by 5 bases, leaving 15 bases between them. The CDR3 runs 15 residues. Germline lookup yields CDR1 MDHEN and CDR2 SYDVKM.

J is TRBJ2-3 and V is TRBV11-2; D might be TRBD2 (5 bases). The germline V and J ends were trimmed by 6 bases and 1 base, with 8 bases remaining between them. Germline V CDR1 and CDR2: SGHAT, FQNNGV. The CDR3 has 13 residues. In nucleotides, the CDR3 is TGTGCCAGCAGAACCGGGGGCACAGATACGCAGTATTTT. The encoded protein is CASRTGGTDTQYF.

A single count supports this clone. The genes are TRBV19 and TRBJ2-1, with 9 bases that match TRBD1. Germline trimming cut 7 bases from V and 7 bases from J; bases unmatched to any gene: 11. This CDR3 comprises 15 residues. The germline V gene encodes CDR1 LNHDA and CDR2 SQIVND (reference sequence). CDR3 coding DNA: TGTGCCAGTATCGGACGGACAGGGGACTTGAATGAGCAGTTCTTC. Protein: CASIGRTGDLNEQFF.

With regard to this clone: One end of the junction does not line up with germline, which may come from a read error. This chain links TRBV18 with TRBJ2-3, with 9 bases that match TRBD2. This CDR3 contains 15 residues. CDR1 is KGHSH and CDR2 is LQKENI in the germline V gene. The CDR3 protein is CASSSPLAGADTQYF. The CDR3, as DNA: TGTGCCAGCTCATCACCTTTAGCGGGAGCAGATACGCAGTATTTT.

The V gene is TRBV7-2, the J gene TRBJ1-4; TRBD1 matches 9 bases. Germline trimming cut 0 bases from V and 5 bases from J; bases unmatched to any gene: 4. The CDR3 contains 16 residues. Per the germline V gene, CDR1 is SGHTA and CDR2 is FQGNSA. DNA for the CDR3: TGTGCCAGCAGCTTAGCTTACAGGGGGCCGAATGAAAAACTGTTTTTT. Encoded protein: CASSLAYRGPNEKLFF.

This sequence joins TRBV19 and TRBJ2-7, with 10 bases that match TRBD2. Germline CDR1 LNHDA, CDR2 SQIVND (reference sequence). V shed 4 bases, J shed 3 bases, and the junction held 3 bases outside the gene matches. The CDR3 is 14 residues long. The CDR3 sequence is CASSTSSGSYEQYF. CDR3 in DNA: TGTGCCAGTAGTACGTCTAGCGGGAGCTACGAGCAGTACTTC.

This clone occurred once. The rearrangement links TRBV10-3 to TRBJ1-5, with D uncertain. V was pared by 3 bases and J by 2 bases, with 11 bases between. The CDR3 length is 15 residues. Germline values: CDR1 ENHRY, CDR2 SYGVKD. In DNA, the CDR3 is TGTGCCATCAGTGATACGCTAACGGGCAATCAGCCCCAGCATTTT. Its protein product is CAISDTLTGNQPQHF.

The chain carries TRBV19 and TRBJ2-2; possibly TRBD1 for D (7 bases). The CDR3 runs 14 residues. Trimming left V 5 bases short and J 5 bases short, with 12 bases between. Germline lookup yields CDR1 LNHDA and CDR2 SQIVND (reference sequence). The CDR3 sequence is CASSATGRTGELFF. The CDR3 region has the DNA TGTGCCAGTAGTGCGACAGGGAGGACCGGGGAGCTGTTTTTT.

The chain is built from TRBV3-1 (or the pseudogene TRBV3-2) and TRBJ2-5, with 13 bases lining up with TRBD2. The CDR3 spans 17 residues. Germline V gene data show CDR1 as LGHDT and CDR2 as YNNKEL (reference sequence). Trimming cost V 4 bases and J 1 base; bases outside gene matches: 6. Here the CDR3 reads CASSPGTSGTIQETQYF. CDR3 nucleotide sequence: TGTGCCAGCAGCCCCGGGACTAGCGGGACGATCCAAGAGACCCAGTACTTC.

As for this clone: Other DNA sequences of this sample code for an identical CDR3. The J gene is TRBJ2-3, the V gene TRBV7-9; 7 bases align to TRBD1. CDR3 length: 15 residues. V was clipped by 1 base and J by 2 bases; unmatched bases: 3. The germline V gene encodes CDR1 SEHNR and CDR2 FQNEAQ (reference sequence). The CDR3 DNA follows: TGTGCCAGCAGCTTAGGACAGGGAAACACAGATACGCAGTATTTT. It encodes CASSLGQGNTDTQYF.

The genes are TRBV7-9 and TRBJ2-7; perhaps TRBD2 as D (6 bases). V lost 5 bases, J lost 3 bases, and 17 bases lay in between. The V gene's germline CDR1 is SEHNR and CDR2 FQNEAQ (reference sequence). The CDR3 consists of 15 residues. The CDR3 region has the DNA TGTGCCAGCAGCCCCAATGGCGGGGCCAACTACGAGCAGTACTTC. Protein sequence: CASSPNGGANYEQYF.

CDR3 sequence: CASSQEGRAGQETQYF. CDR3 sequence (DNA): TGCGCCAGCAGCCAAGAAGGTAGGGCAGGGCAAGAGACCCAGTACTTC. The V gene is TRBV4-1, the J gene TRBJ2-5; D possibly corresponds to TRBD1 (5 bases). Germline V gene sequence: CDR1 MGHRA, CDR2 YSYEKL. The CDR3 runs 16 residues. Between the trimmed V and J ends, which lost 0 bases and 2 bases, there was a span of 13 bases.

This chain uses TRBV29-1 with TRBJ2-1; 8 positions agree with TRBD2. V lost 2 bases to trimming and J lost 7 bases; unmatched junction nucleotides: 4. This CDR3 has 13 amino acids. Germline values: CDR1 SQVTM, CDR2 ANQGSEA. CDR3 in amino acids: CSVETPSGNEQFF. The CDR3 coding sequence is TGCAGCGTTGAAACCCCTAGCGGGAATGAGCAGTTCTTC.

The genes are TRBV27 and TRBJ1-2, with no clear D. Germline V CDR1 and CDR2: MNHEY, SMNVEV (reference sequence). This CDR3 is built from 14 residues. Trimming took off 6 bases at V and 1 base at J, with 12 bases between the two ends. The CDR3 spells CASRRAVLNYGYTF. DNA of the CDR3: TGTGCCAGCAGGCGAGCGGTGCTTAACTATGGCTACACCTTC.

Points on this clone: Other DNA variants within this sample encode the same CDR3. The rearrangement joins TRBV3-1 (or the pseudogene TRBV3-2) to TRBJ1-6, with D uncertain. CDR1 and CDR2 from the germline V gene are LGHDT and YNNKEL (reference sequence). V lost 1 base and J lost 10, with 8 bases in between. CDR3 length: 13 residues. The CDR3 nucleotides read TGTGCCAGCAGCCAAGCGGACTACTCACCCCTCCACTTT. This gives the protein CASSQADYSPLHF.